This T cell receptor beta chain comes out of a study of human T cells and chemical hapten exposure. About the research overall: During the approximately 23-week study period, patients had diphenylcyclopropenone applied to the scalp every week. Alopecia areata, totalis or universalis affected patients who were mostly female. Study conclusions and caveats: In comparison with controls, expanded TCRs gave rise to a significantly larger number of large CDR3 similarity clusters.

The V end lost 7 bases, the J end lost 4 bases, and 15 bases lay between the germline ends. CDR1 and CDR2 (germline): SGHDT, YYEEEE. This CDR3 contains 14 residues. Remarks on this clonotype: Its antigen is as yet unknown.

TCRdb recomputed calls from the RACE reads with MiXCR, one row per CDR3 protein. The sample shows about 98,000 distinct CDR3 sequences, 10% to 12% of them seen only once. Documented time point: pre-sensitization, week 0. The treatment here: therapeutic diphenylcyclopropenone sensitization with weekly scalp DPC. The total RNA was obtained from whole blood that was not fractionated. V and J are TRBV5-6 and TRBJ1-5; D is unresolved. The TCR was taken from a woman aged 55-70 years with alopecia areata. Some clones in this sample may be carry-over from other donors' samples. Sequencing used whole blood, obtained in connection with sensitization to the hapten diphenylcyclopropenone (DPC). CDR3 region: CASAVGYLNQPQHF. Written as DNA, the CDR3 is TGTGCCAGCGCGGTGGGCTACCTTAATCAGCCCCAGCATTTT.